This TCR beta chain was retrieved from a study of T cell responses to AZD1222 COVID-19 vaccine. About the study: Researchers grouped second doses given at about 4 or about 12 weeks into one pool.

Assay: immunoSEQ multiplex PCR; the TCRdb copy retains only in-frame clones and omits some. Of 240,000 or so clones listed, approximately 93% are singletons. V shed 8 bases, J shed 6 bases, and the junction held 9 bases outside the gene matches. The CDR3 has 13 amino acids. This clone came up once. Antigen unknown. Broader study findings: Vaccine-related CD4 TCRs covered spike, predominating at 160-218 and 743-854.

This TCR came from an adult in good health. The input for sequencing was peripheral blood, taken on day 0 of AZD1222 vaccination. The V gene is TRBV23-1, the J gene TRBJ2-5; TRBD2 matches 7 bases. TRBV23-1 is an open reading frame, and its role is uncertain. CDR3: CASEAGPPQTQYF. As DNA, the CDR3 is TGCGCCAGCGAAGCGGGGCCCCCACAGACCCAGTACTTC.